Described below is a single T cell receptor beta chain sequence and its context. These data originate in a study of shared clonotypes between healthy human individuals. Libraries were prepared by immunoSEQ multiplex PCR; TCRdb keeps only in-frame clonotypes and omits some of them. The sample carries 850,000 to 1,100,000 clones, 70% to 80% recorded once. The length of the CDR3 is 14 residues. Per the germline V gene, CDR1 is LNHDA and CDR2 is SQIVND (reference sequence). V gave up 4 bases and J gave up 7 bases; unmatched junction bases: 6. This receptor was taken from a man aged 18 to 29 in good health. Some clones in this sample may be carry-over from other donors' samples. The rearrangement joins TRBV19 to TRBJ2-2, with TRBD2 matching over 7 bases. The material sequenced was memory CD4+ T cells from PBMCs. Documented subset: CD45RA-negative fraction. CDR3: CASSSDRDYGELFF. The CDR3 nucleotides read TGTGCCAGTAGTAGCGACCGGGACTACGGGGAGCTGTTTTTT.